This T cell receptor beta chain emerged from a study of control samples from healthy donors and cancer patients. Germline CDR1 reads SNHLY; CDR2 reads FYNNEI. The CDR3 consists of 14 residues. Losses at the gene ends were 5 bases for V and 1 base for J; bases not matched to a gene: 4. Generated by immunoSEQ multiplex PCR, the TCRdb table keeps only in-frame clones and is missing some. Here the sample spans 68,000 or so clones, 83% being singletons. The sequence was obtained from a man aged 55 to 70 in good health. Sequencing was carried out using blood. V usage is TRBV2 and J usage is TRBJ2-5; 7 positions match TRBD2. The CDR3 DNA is TGTGCCAGCAGTTTTACTAGCGCCCAAGAGACCCAGTACTTC. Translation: CASSFTSAQETQYF.